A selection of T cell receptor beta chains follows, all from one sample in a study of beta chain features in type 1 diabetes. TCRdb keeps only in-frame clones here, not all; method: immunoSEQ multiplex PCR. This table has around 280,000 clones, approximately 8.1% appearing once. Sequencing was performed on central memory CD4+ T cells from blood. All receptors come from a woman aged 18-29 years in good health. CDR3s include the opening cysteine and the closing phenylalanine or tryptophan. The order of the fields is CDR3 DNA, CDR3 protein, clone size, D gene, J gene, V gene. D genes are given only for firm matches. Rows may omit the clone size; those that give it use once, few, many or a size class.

cdr3_nt: TGCGCCAGCAGAACACACGAGAACACTGAAGCTTTCTTT
cdr3_aa: CASRTHENTEAFF
clone_size: .
d_call: .
j_call: TRBJ1-1
v_call: TRBV5-1

cdr3_nt: TGTGCCAGCAGACCCTATAGCACAGATACGCAGTATTTT
cdr3_aa: CASRPYSTDTQYF
clone_size: .
d_call: .
j_call: TRBJ2-3
v_call: TRBV7-2

cdr3_nt: TGTGCCAGCAGTCCGAGCTCCGGGACAGATTCGTCGCCCCAGCATTTT
cdr3_aa: CASSPSSGTDSSPQHF
clone_size: few
d_call: TRBD1
j_call: TRBJ1-5
v_call: TRBV6-6

cdr3_nt: TGTGCCAGCAGCTTCTATAGCGGGAACACCGGGGAGCTGTTTTTT
cdr3_aa: CASSFYSGNTGELFF
clone_size: .
d_call: .
j_call: TRBJ2-2
v_call: TRBV7-2

cdr3_nt: TGTGCCAGCAGCCAAGATGTGGACAGAATAGACGGCTACACCTTC
cdr3_aa: CASSQDVDRIDGYTF
clone_size: .
d_call: .
j_call: TRBJ1-2
v_call: TRBV14

cdr3_nt: TGTGCCAGTAGTAAGGGACAGGGCCTCAATCAGCCCCAGCATTTT
cdr3_aa: CASSKGQGLNQPQHF
clone_size: .
d_call: TRBD1
j_call: TRBJ1-5
v_call: TRBV19

cdr3_nt: TGTGCCAGCTCACCGGGGTACGAGCAGTACTTC
cdr3_aa: CASSPGYEQYF
clone_size: few
d_call: .
j_call: TRBJ2-7
v_call: TRBV18

cdr3_nt: TGTGCCAGCAGCGGCCGCGGGACCGTGAGCACAGATACGCAGTATTTT
cdr3_aa: CASSGRGTVSTDTQYF
clone_size: many
d_call: .
j_call: TRBJ2-3
v_call: TRBV9

cdr3_nt: TGCAGCGTCCGGACAGGGTTCAATCAGCCCCAGCATTTT
cdr3_aa: CSVRTGFNQPQHF
clone_size: few
d_call: TRBD1
j_call: TRBJ1-5
v_call: TRBV29-1

cdr3_nt: TGTGCCAGCAGCCCTTATGGGGGGACCCAGTACTTC
cdr3_aa: CASSPYGGTQYF
clone_size: many
d_call: .
j_call: TRBJ2-5
v_call: TRBV7-2